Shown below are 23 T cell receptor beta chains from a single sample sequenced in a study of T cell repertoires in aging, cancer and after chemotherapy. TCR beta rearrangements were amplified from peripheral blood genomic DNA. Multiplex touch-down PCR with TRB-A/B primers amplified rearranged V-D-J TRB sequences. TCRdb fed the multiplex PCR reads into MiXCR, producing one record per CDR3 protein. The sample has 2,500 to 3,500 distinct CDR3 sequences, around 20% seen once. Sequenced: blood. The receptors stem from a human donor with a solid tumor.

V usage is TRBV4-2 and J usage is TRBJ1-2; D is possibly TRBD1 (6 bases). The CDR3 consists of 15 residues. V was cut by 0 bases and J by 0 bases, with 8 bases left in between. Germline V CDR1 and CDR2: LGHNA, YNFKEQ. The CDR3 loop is CASSQDRTANYGYTF. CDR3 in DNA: TGTGCCAGCAGCCAAGATCGGACAGCTAACTATGGCTACACCTTC.

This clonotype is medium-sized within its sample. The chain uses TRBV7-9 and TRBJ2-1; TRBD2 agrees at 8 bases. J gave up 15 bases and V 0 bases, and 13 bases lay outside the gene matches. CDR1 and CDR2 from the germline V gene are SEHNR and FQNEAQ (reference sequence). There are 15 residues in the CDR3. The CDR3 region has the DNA TGTGCCAGCAGCTTAGCAGGGGGATTCAGCGGGGGTACGTTCTTC. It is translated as CASSLAGGFSGGTFF.

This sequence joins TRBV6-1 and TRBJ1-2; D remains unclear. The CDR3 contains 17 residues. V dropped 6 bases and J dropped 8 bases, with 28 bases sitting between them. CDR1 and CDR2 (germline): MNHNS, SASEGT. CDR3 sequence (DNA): TGTGCCAGCAGCTCCCATAATGCCGGCGCAGTTAATCAAGGCTACACCTTC. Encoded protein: CASSSHNAGAVNQGYTF.

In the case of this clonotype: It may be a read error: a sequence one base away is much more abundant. The DNA for the CDR3 is TGCAGCGTTGGACTAGCGGGGTGTTTTTACAATGAGCAGTTCTTC. It encodes CSVGLAGCFYNEQFF. The rearrangement uses TRBV29-1 and TRBJ2-1; 11 bases map to TRBD2. V was clipped by 4 bases and J by 4 bases; unmatched bases: 6. Per the germline V gene, CDR1 is SQVTM and CDR2 is ANQGSEA. This CDR3 is built from 15 residues.

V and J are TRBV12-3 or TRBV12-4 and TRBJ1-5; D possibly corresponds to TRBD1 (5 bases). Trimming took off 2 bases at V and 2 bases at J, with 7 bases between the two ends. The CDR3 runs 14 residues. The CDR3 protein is CASSLFRGNQPQHF. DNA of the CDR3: TGTGCCAGCAGTTTATTCAGGGGCAATCAGCCCCAGCATTTT.

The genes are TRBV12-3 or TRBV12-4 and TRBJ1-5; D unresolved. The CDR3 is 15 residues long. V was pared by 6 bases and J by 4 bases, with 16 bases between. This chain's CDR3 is CASSPVGRINQPQHF. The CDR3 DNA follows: TGTGCCAGCAGCCCTGTCGGGCGGATTAATCAGCCCCAGCATTTT.

The CDR3 coding sequence is TGTGCCAGCAGCTTAGGGAAGCCTTCAGCTTACAATGAGCAGTTCTTC. Its translation is CASSLGKPSAYNEQFF. The chain couples TRBV7-2 to TRBJ2-1; the D is unclear. Germline V gene data show CDR1 as SGHTA and CDR2 as FQGNSA. The CDR3 has 16 amino acids. The germline V and J ends were trimmed by 1 base and 4 bases, with 14 bases remaining between them.

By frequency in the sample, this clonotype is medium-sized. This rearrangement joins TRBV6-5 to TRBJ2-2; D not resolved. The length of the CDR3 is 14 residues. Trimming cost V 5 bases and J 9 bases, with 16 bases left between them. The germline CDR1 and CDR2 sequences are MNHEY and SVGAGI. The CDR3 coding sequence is TGTGCCAGCAGTAGAAGGACCTATAACAGGGAGCTGTTTTTT. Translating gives CASSRRTYNRELFF.

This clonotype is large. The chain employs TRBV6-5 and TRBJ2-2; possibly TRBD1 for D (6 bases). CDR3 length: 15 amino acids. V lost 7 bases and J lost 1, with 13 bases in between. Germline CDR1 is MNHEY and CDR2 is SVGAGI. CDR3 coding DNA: TGTGCCAGCACCCCAGGGGTAGGGAACACCGGGGAGCTGTTTTTT. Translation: CASTPGVGNTGELFF.

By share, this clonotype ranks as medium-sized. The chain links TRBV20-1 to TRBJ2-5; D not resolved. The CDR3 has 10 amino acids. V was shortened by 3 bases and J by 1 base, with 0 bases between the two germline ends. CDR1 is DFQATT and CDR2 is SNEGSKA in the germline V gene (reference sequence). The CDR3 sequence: CSASQETQYF. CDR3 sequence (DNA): TGCAGTGCTAGCCAAGAGACCCAGTACTTC.

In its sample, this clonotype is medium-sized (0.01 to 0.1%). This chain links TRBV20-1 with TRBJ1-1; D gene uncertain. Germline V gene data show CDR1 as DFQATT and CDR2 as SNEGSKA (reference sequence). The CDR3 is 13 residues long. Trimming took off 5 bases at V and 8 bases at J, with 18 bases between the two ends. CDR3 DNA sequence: TGCAGTGCTCATACGGACGGTGAACAGGAAGCTTTCTTT. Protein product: CSAHTDGEQEAFF.

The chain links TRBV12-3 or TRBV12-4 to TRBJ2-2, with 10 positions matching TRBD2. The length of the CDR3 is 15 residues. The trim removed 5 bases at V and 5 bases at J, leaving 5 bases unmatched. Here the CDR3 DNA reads TGTGCCAGCAGTACTACTAGCGGGATAACCGGGGAGCTGTTTTTT. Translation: CASSTTSGITGELFF.

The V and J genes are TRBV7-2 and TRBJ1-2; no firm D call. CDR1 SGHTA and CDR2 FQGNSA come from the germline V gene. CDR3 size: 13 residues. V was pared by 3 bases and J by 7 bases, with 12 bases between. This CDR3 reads CASSFDTESGYTF. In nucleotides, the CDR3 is TGTGCCAGCAGCTTTGACACGGAGAGTGGCTACACCTTC.

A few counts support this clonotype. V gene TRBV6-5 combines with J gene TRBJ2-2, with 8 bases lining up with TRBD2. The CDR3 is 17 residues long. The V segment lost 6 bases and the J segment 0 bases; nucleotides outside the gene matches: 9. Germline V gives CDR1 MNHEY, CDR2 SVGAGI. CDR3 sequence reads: CASSLIGRGANTGELFF. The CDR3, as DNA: TGTGCCAGCAGCCTAATTGGGCGGGGGGCGAACACCGGGGAGCTGTTTTTT.

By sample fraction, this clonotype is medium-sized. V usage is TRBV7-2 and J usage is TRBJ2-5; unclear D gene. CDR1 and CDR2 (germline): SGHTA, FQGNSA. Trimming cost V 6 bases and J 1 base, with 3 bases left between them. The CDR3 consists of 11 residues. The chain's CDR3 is CASRSQETQYF. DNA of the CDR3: TGTGCCAGCAGGTCCCAAGAGACCCAGTACTTC.

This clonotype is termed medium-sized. This chain's CDR3 is CASSLQGAHYGYTF. In nucleotides, the CDR3 is TGTGCCAGCAGTTTACAGGGAGCACACTATGGCTACACCTTC. This chain links TRBV27 with TRBJ1-2; D is perhaps TRBD1 (5 bases). Deletions cut 2 bases from V and 3 bases from J, with 10 bases between. From germline, CDR1 is MNHEY and CDR2 SMNVEV (reference sequence). The CDR3 extends over 14 amino acids.

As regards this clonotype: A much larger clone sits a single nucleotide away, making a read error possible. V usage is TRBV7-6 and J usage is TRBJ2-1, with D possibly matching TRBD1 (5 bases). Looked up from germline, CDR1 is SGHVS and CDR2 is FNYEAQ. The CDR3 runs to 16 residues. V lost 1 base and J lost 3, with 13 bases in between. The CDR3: CASSLGSWGFYNEQFF. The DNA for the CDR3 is TGTGCCAGCAGCTTAGGTAGCTGGGGCTTCTACAATGAGCAGTTCTTC.

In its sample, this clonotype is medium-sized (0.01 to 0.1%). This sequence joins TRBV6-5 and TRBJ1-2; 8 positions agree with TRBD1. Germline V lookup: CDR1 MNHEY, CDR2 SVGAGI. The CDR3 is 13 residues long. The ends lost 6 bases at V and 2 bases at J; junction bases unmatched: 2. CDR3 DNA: TGTGCCAGCAGACAGGGGGTGAACTATGGCTACACCTTC. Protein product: CASRQGVNYGYTF.

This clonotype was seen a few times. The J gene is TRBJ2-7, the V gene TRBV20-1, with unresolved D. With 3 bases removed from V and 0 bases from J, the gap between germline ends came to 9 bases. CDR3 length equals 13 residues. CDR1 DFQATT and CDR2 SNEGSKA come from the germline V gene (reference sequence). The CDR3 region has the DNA TGCAGTGCTAGCGGCAGGAGCTCCTACGAGCAGTACTTC. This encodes CSASGRSSYEQYF.

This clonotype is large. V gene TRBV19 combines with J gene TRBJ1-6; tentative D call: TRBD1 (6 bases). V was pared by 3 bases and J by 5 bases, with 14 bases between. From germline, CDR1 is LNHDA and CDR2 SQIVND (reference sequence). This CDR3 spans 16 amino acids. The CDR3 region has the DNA TGTGCCAGTAGTATGCTACGGACAGCAGATAATTCACCCCTCCACTTT. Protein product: CASSMLRTADNSPLHF.

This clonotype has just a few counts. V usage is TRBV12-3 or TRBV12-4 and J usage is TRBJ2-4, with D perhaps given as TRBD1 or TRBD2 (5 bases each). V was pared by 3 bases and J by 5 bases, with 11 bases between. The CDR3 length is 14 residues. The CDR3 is CASSFTGGQNIQYF. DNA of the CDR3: TGTGCCAGCAGTTTTACAGGAGGCCAAAACATTCAGTACTTC.

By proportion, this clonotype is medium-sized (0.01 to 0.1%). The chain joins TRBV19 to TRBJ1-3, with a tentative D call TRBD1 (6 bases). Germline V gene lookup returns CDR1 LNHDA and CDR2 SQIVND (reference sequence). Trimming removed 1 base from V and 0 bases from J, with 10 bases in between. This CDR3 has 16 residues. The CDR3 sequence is CASSIAGTFSGNTIYF. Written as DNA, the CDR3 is TGTGCCAGTAGTATAGCCGGGACATTCTCTGGAAACACCATATATTTT. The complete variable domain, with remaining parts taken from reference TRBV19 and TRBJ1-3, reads DGGITQSPKYLFRKEGQNVTLSCEQNLNHDAMYWYRQDPGQGLRLIYYSQIVNDFQKGDIAEGYSVSREKKESFPLTVTSAQKNPTAFYLCASSIAGTFSGNTIYFGEGSWLTVV.

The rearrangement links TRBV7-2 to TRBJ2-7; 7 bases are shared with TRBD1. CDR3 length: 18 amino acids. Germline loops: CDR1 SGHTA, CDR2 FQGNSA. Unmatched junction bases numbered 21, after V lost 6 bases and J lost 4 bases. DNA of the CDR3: TGTGCCAGCAGGTTAAACCCCGCCTCGGGGACAGTCGCATACGAGCAGTACTTC. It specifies CASRLNPASGTVAYEQYF.